Listed below are T cell receptor beta chains from one sample, sequenced in a study of cytomegalovirus exposure and HLA in healthy donors. Assay: immunoSEQ multiplex PCR; the TCRdb copy retains only in-frame clones and omits some. Of 150,000 to 200,000 clones listed, around 84% are singletons. Sequenced sample: PBMCs. The receptors stem from a man younger than 35 in good health and CMV-seropositive. Each CDR3 is given without its conserved first and last residue. The order of the fields is CDR3 length, V gene, J gene, CDR3 protein.

cdr3_length: 14; v_call: TRBV28; j_call: TRBJ1-5; cdr3_aa: ASVPWRADSNQPQH
cdr3_length: 10; v_call: TRBV25-1; j_call: TRBJ1-2; cdr3_aa: ASSGVLKGYT
cdr3_length: 14; v_call: TRBV28; j_call: TRBJ2-2; cdr3_aa: ASSPGTAGGTGELF
cdr3_length: 14; v_call: TRBV7-9; j_call: TRBJ2-2; cdr3_aa: ASSPKVGEGTGELF
cdr3_length: 13; v_call: TRBV19; j_call: TRBJ2-7; cdr3_aa: ASSPGTSGSYEQY
cdr3_length: 12; v_call: TRBV5-6; j_call: TRBJ2-7; cdr3_aa: ASSPGQVSYEQY
cdr3_length: 12; v_call: TRBV5-1; j_call: TRBJ2-5; cdr3_aa: ASSPFTGGETQY
cdr3_length: 10; v_call: TRBV30; j_call: TRBJ1-1; cdr3_aa: AWSVLNTEAF
cdr3_length: 12; v_call: TRBV13; j_call: TRBJ2-7; cdr3_aa: ASSLGLAGYEQY
cdr3_length: 11; v_call: TRBV27; j_call: TRBJ2-7; cdr3_aa: ASSSGASYEQY
cdr3_length: 13; v_call: TRBV5-6; j_call: TRBJ1-2; cdr3_aa: ASSSPRQGSAGHT
cdr3_length: 12; v_call: TRBV27; j_call: TRBJ2-7; cdr3_aa: ASSNRGSAYEQY
cdr3_length: 11; v_call: TRBV10-3; j_call: TRBJ2-1; cdr3_aa: ATGLAGTNEQF
cdr3_length: 13; v_call: TRBV25-1; j_call: TRBJ2-7; cdr3_aa: ASSDEREGPHEQY
cdr3_length: 11; v_call: TRBV30; j_call: TRBJ2-5; cdr3_aa: AWSVWGRETQY
cdr3_length: 12; v_call: TRBV9; j_call: TRBJ2-7; cdr3_aa: ASSVDHGAYEQY